This T cell receptor (beta chain) emerged from a study of blood T cell repertoires in COVID-19. Whole-study context: There were acute and convalescent COVID-19 samples, and they came from the United States, Italy and Spain.

This CDR3 has 13 residues. Germline V gene sequence: CDR1 LNHDA, CDR2 SQIVND (reference sequence). V was shortened by 9 bases and J by 0 bases, with 12 bases between the two germline ends. This clone has only a few counts. The sample holds other DNA sequences that translate to the same CDR3. Generated by immunoSEQ multiplex PCR, the TCRdb table keeps only in-frame clones and is missing some. The table lists 150,000 to 200,000 clones, approximately 80% of them singletons. V usage is TRBV19 and J usage is TRBJ2-7; weak D call: TRBD1 (7 bases). Sequences were obtained from PBMCs or T cells enriched from blood (not recorded which). This sequence was found in a man aged 55-75 years who had been exposed to COVID-19. The CDR3 DNA reads TGTGCCAGCAGGGGGGCTAGCTCCTACGAGCAGTACTTC. Its protein is CASRGASSYEQYF.